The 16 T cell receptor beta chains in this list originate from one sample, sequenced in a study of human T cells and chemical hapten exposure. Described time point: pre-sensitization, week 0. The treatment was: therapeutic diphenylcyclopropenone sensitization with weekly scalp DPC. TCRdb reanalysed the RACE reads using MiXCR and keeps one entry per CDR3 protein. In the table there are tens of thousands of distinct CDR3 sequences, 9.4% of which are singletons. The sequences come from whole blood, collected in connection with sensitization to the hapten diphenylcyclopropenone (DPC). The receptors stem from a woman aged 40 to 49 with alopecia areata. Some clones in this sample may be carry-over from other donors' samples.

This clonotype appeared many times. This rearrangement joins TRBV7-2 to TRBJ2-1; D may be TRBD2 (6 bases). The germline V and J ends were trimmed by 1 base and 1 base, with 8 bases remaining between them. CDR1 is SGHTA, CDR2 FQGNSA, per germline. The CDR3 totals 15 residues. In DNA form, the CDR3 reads TGTGCCAGCAGCTTAGGCGGGGCATCCTACAATGAGCAGTTCTTC. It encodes CASSLGGASYNEQFF.

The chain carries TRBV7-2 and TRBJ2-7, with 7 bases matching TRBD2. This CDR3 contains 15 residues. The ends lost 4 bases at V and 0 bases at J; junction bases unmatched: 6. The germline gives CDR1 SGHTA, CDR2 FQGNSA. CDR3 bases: TGTGCCAGCAGCTCCGATAGCGGGCACTCCTACGAGCAGTACTTC. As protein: CASSSDSGHSYEQYF. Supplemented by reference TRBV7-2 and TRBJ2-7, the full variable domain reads GAGVSQSPSNKVTEKGKDVELRCDPISGHTALYWYRQSLGQGLEFLIYFQGNSAPDKSGLPSDRFSAERTGGSVSTLTIQRTQQEDSAVYLCASSSDSGHSYEQYFGPGTRLTVT.

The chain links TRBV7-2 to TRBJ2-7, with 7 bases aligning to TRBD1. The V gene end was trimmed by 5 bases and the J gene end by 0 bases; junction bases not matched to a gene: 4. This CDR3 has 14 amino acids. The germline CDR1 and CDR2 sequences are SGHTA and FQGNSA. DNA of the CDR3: TGTGCCAGCAGCCCACAGGGGTACTCCTACGAGCAGTACTTC. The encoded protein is CASSPQGYSYEQYF.

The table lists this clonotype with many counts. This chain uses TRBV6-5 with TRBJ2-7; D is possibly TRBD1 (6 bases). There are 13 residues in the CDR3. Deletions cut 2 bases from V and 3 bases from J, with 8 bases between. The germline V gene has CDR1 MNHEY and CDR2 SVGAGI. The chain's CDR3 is CASSYGGRYEQYF. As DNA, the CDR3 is TGTGCCAGCAGTTACGGGGGCCGCTACGAGCAGTACTTC.

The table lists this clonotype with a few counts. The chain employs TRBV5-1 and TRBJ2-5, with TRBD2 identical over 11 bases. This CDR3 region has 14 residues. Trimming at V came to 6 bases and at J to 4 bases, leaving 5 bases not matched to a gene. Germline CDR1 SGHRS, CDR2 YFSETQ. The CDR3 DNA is TGCGCCAGCAATCTAGCGGGGGGCCCAGAGACCCAGTACTTC. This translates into CASNLAGGPETQYF.

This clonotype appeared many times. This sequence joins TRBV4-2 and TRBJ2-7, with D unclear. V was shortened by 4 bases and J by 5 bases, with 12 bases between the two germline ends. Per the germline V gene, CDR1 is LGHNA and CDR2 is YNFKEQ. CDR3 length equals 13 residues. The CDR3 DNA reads TGTGCCAGCAGCCCTCCCTTTGCGAACGAGCAGTACTTC. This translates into CASSPPFANEQYF.

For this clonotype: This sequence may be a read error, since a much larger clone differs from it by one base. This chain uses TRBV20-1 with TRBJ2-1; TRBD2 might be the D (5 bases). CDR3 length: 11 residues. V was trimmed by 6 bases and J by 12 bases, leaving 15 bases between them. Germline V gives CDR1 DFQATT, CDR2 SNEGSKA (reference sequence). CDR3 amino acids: CSARPGSGQFF. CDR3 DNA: TGCAGTGCAAGACCTGGGAGTGGGCAGTTCTTC.

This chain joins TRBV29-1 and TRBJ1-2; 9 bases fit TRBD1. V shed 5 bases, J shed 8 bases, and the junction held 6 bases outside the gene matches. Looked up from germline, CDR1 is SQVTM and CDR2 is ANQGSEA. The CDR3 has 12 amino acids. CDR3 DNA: TGCAGCGTTACGGGACAGGGTGGCGGCTACACCTTC. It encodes CSVTGQGGGYTF. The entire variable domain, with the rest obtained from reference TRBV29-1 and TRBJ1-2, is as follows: SAVISQKPSRDICQRGTSLTIQCQVDSQVTMMFWYRQQPGQSLTLIATANQGSEATYESGFVIDKFPISRPNLTFSTLTVSNMSPEDSSIYLCSVTGQGGGYTFGSGTRLTVV.

This CDR3 reads CASDPQRTNNSPLHF. The CDR3 DNA sequence: TGTGCCAGCGACCCACAAAGAACGAATAATTCACCCCTCCACTTT. V and J are TRBV7-8 and TRBJ1-6; D gene uncertain. Germline V gene data show CDR1 as SGHVS and CDR2 as FQNEAQ. Trimming took 8 bases from V and 5 from J, leaving 16 bases between them. The CDR3 runs 15 residues. The full variable domain, with the rest looked up from reference TRBV7-8 and TRBJ1-6, is GAGVSQSPRYKVAKRGQDVALRCDPISGHVSLFWYQQALGQGPEFLTYFQNEAQLDKSGLPSDRFFAERPEGSVSTLKIQRTQQEDSAVYLCASDPQRTNNSPLHFGNGTRLTVT.

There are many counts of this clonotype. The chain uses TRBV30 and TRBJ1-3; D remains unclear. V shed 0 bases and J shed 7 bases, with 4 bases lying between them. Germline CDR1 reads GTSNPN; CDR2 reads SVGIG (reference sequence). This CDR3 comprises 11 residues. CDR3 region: CAWSVPNTIYF. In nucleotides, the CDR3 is TGTGCCTGGAGTGTACCGAACACCATATATTTT.

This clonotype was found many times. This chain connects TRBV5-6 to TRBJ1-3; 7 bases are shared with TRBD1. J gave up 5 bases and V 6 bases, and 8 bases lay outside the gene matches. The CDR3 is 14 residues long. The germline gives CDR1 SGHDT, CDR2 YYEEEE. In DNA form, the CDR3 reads TGTGCCAGCACCTCCTGGACAGGTCGAAACACCATATATTTT. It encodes CASTSWTGRNTIYF. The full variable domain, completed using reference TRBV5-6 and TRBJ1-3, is DAGVTQSPTHLIKTRGQQVTLRCSPKSGHDTVSWYQQALGQGPQFIFQYYEEEERQRGNFPDRFSGHQFPNYSSELNVNALLLGDSALYLCASTSWTGRNTIYFGEGSWLTVV.

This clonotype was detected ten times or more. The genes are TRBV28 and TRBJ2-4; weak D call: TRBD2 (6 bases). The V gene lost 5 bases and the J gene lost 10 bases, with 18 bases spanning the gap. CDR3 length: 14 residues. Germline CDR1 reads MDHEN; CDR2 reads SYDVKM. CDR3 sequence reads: CASSAYSLEGIQYF. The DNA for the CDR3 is TGTGCCAGCAGTGCCTACTCACTGGAGGGTATTCAGTACTTC.

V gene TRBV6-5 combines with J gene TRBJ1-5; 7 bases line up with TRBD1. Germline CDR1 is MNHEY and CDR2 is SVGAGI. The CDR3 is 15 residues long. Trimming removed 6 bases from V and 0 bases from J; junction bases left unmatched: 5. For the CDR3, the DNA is TGTGCCAGCAGCCCCGACAGGGATAGCAATCAGCCCCAGCATTTT. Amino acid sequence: CASSPDRDSNQPQHF.

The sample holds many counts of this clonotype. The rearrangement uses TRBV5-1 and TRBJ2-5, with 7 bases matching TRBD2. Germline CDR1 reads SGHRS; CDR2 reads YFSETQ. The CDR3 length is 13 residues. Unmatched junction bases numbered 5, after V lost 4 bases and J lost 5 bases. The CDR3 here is CASSPVGGETQYF. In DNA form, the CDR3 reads TGCGCCAGCAGCCCCGTGGGGGGGGAGACCCAGTACTTC.

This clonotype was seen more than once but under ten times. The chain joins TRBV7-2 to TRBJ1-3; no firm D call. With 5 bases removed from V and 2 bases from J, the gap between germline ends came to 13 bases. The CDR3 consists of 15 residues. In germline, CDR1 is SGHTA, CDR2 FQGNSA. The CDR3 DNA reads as TGTGCCAGCAGCGGAGAGGGAGTGGCTGGAAACACCATATATTTT. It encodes CASSGEGVAGNTIYF.

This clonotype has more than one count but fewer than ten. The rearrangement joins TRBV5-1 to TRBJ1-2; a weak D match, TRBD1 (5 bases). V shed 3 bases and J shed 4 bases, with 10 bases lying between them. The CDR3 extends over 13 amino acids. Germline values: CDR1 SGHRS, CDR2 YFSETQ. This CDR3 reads CASSSSGAYGYTF. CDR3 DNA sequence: TGCGCCAGCAGCTCCAGTGGGGCCTATGGCTACACCTTC.